This TCR beta chain was found in a study of T cell responses to AZD1222 COVID-19 vaccine. V shed 4 bases and J shed 0 bases, with 12 bases lying between them. Germline CDR1 and CDR2: SGHDN and FVKESK. This CDR3 contains 16 residues. Generated by immunoSEQ multiplex PCR, the TCRdb table keeps only in-frame clones and is missing some. The table has approximately 120,000 clones, around 90% seen once; the top ten hold 4.4%. The chain carries TRBV14 and TRBJ1-4; unclear D gene. The material sequenced was peripheral blood, taken on day 0 of AZD1222 vaccination. This TCR was sampled from an adult in good health. The CDR3 reads CASSLTSFTTNEKLFF. The CDR3 region has the DNA TGTGCCAGCAGCCTTACGTCCTTCACAACTAATGAAAAACTGTTTTTT.